This passage covers 23 T cell receptor beta chains from one sample sequenced in a study of early T cells in non-severe SARS-CoV-2 infection. TCRdb re-derived calls from the 5' RACE reads in MiXCR, one entry per CDR3 protein. The sample consists of approximately 71,000 distinct CDR3 sequences, more than 10% of them appearing once. The sample consisted of whole blood. The receptor source for this set is an adult who was a healthcare worker with PCR-confirmed SARS-CoV-2 infection or an uninfected control (not recorded which).

This clonotype was detected many times. The chain is built from TRBV6-2 or TRBV6-3 and TRBJ2-1, with TRBD2 matching over 11 bases. The CDR3 is 18 residues long. CDR1 is MNHEY, CDR2 SVGEGT, per germline. V dropped 0 bases and J dropped 6; count of bases not matched to a gene: 10. The CDR3 DNA sequence: TGTGCCAGCAGTTACTCGCCGCTGTCTAGCGGGGGGCCCAATGAGCAGTTCTTC. Translation: CASSYSPLSSGGPNEQFF.

Many counts were recorded for this clonotype. V usage is TRBV20-1 and J usage is TRBJ2-7; 7 positions match TRBD1. Germline V gene lookup returns CDR1 DFQATT and CDR2 SNEGSKA (reference sequence). The CDR3 sequence is 13 residues long. V dropped 5 bases and J dropped 4; count of bases not matched to a gene: 8. The CDR3 reads CSARGQEPYEQYF. The DNA of the CDR3 is TGCAGTGCTCGCGGACAGGAACCGTACGAGCAGTACTTC.

This chain uses TRBV4-3 with TRBJ1-6, with D possibly matching TRBD1 (5 bases). V shed 4 bases and J shed 7 bases, with 14 bases lying between them. CDR1 and CDR2 from the germline V gene are LGHNA and YSLEER. The CDR3 runs to 15 residues. CDR3 region: CASSRGGVGNSPLHF. In DNA, the CDR3 is TGCGCCAGCAGCCGTGGGGGGGTCGGCAATTCACCCCTCCACTTT.

Ten or more counts support this clonotype. In nucleotides, the CDR3 is TGTGCCAGCAGTGACTCGAGGTCTAGCGGGGGGTCAGATACGCAGTATTTT. This encodes CASSDSRSSGGSDTQYF. The V call is TRBV6-4, the J call TRBJ2-3; 11 positions match TRBD2. The CDR3 is 17 amino acids. Germline V gene data show CDR1 as MRHNA and CDR2 as SNTAGT. V lost 0 bases and J lost 4; bases outside the gene matches: 6.

Ten or more counts support this clonotype. The chain has TRBV7-6 and TRBJ2-5; D possibly corresponds to TRBD2 (6 bases). V was shortened by 3 bases and J by 5 bases, with 13 bases between the two germline ends. The CDR3 runs 14 residues. Germline values: CDR1 SGHVS, CDR2 FNYEAQ. This CDR3 reads CASSLFGGEETQYF. CDR3 DNA sequence: TGTGCCAGCAGCTTGTTTGGAGGGGAGGAGACCCAGTACTTC.

This clonotype was observed many times. The chain has TRBV12-5 and TRBJ1-1, with 7 positions matching TRBD1. The germline V gene has CDR1 LGHNT and CDR2 FRNRAP. The CDR3 covers 11 residues. Germline trimming cut 6 bases from V and 7 bases from J; bases unmatched to any gene: 2. CDR3 DNA: TGTGCTAGTGGAGGACAGGTTGAAGCTTTCTTT. Translated, it gives CASGGQVEAFF.

The V gene is TRBV20-1, the J gene TRBJ2-7; TRBD2 matches at 9 bases. The V segment lost 4 bases and the J segment 3 bases; nucleotides outside the gene matches: 10. Germline V gene data show CDR1 as DFQATT and CDR2 as SNEGSKA (reference sequence). CDR3 length equals 15 residues. CDR3 bases: TGCAGTGCTAAACCTGAGACTAGCGGAGGCTACGAGCAGTACTTC. Translated: CSAKPETSGGYEQYF.

The chain couples TRBV5-1 to TRBJ1-5, with a possible D match to TRBD1 (5 bases). This CDR3 is built from 14 residues. Trimming pared 4 bases from V and 4 bases from J, leaving 12 bases between. Germline CDR1 and CDR2: SGHRS and YFSETQ. The CDR3 reads CASSPGDGNQPQHF. DNA for the CDR3: TGCGCCAGCAGCCCGGGGGACGGAAATCAGCCCCAGCATTTT.

Ten or more counts support this clonotype. The chain carries TRBV6-6 and TRBJ1-5; D is unresolved. V was clipped by 2 bases and J by 7 bases, with 6 bases between them. The CDR3 consists of 12 residues. In germline, CDR1 is MNHNY, CDR2 SVGAGI (reference sequence). The CDR3, as DNA: TGTGCCAGCAGTTACCCCGGACAGCCCCAGCATTTT. It specifies CASSYPGQPQHF.

This clonotype was detected only a few times. The chain is built from TRBV29-1 and TRBJ2-7, with D possibly being TRBD1 (6 bases). Germline-derived CDR1 and CDR2 are SQVTM and ANQGSEA. CDR3 size: 13 residues. Trimming took 6 bases from V and 0 from J, leaving 12 bases between them. The CDR3 here is CSVLRGSSYEQYF. The CDR3 DNA follows: TGCAGCGTGCTCAGGGGCAGCTCCTACGAGCAGTACTTC.

The chain is built from TRBV7-2 and TRBJ1-1, with D perhaps matching TRBD1 (6 bases). The CDR3 extends over 14 amino acids. Per the germline V gene, CDR1 is SGHTA and CDR2 is FQGNSA. V lost 3 bases to trimming and J lost 5 bases, with 13 bases between them. The CDR3 loop is CASSFTTGGTEAFF. The CDR3 nucleotides read TGTGCCAGCAGCTTCACGACAGGCGGGACTGAAGCTTTCTTT.

This clonotype has a handful of counts. The rearrangement links TRBV7-2 to TRBJ1-1; possible D gene TRBD1, 6 bases. The CDR3 loop spans 13 amino acids. V was trimmed by 3 bases and J by 5 bases, leaving 10 bases between them. Germline V gene data show CDR1 as SGHTA and CDR2 as FQGNSA. The CDR3 loop is CASSLNRVTEAFF. The CDR3 bases are TGTGCCAGCAGCTTGAACAGGGTGACTGAAGCTTTCTTT.

This clonotype was counted a single time. The chain combines TRBV2 with TRBJ2-7; no clear D. Per the germline V gene, CDR1 is SNHLY and CDR2 is FYNNEI. The V end lost 7 bases, the J end lost 3 bases, and 10 bases lay between the germline ends. This CDR3 has 12 residues. The CDR3 spells CASTESLYEQYF. Written as DNA, the CDR3 is TGTGCCAGCACCGAGTCGCTCTACGAGCAGTACTTC.

This clonotype was seen more than once but under ten times. The chain links TRBV30 to TRBJ1-3; D remains ambiguous. Germline loops: CDR1 GTSNPN, CDR2 SVGIG (reference sequence). Deletions cut 7 bases from V and 0 bases from J, with 7 bases between. This CDR3 has 12 residues. CDR3 coding DNA: TGTGCCTCCGGGCCCTCTGGAAACACCATATATTTT. Its translation is CASGPSGNTIYF.

This clonotype was picked up many times. J is TRBJ1-1 and V is TRBV18, with TRBD1 matching 8 bases. J gave up 1 base and V 1 base, and 2 bases lay outside the gene matches. This CDR3 region has 15 residues. From germline, CDR1 is KGHSH and CDR2 LQKENI. This chain's CDR3 is CASSPLDRGNTEAFF. DNA of the CDR3: TGTGCCAGCTCACCACTCGACAGGGGGAACACTGAAGCTTTCTTT.

The rearrangement uses TRBV6-5 and TRBJ2-7; D unclear. Trimming took 6 bases from V and 4 from J, leaving 16 bases between them. This CDR3 region has 14 residues. CDR1 and CDR2 from the germline V gene are MNHEY and SVGAGI. The CDR3 here is CASRPRPFSYEQYF. CDR3 sequence (DNA): TGTGCCAGCAGACCGCGTCCGTTTTCATACGAGCAGTACTTC.

This clonotype was seen more than once but under ten times. CDR3 region: CASSFWVGEETQYF. Here the CDR3 DNA reads TGTGCCAGCAGCTTTTGGGTCGGAGAAGAGACCCAGTACTTC. The V gene is TRBV7-2, the J gene TRBJ2-5; D gene ambiguous. Germline values: CDR1 SGHTA, CDR2 FQGNSA. The CDR3 spans 14 residues. Trimming removed 3 bases at V and 3 bases at J, with 11 bases between.

This clonotype was seen many times. CDR3 protein: CASSLGLAPSSTEAFF. In DNA form, the CDR3 reads TGTGCCAGCAGCTTGGGGCTGGCCCCAAGCAGCACTGAAGCTTTCTTT. This chain links TRBV7-9 with TRBJ1-1; a weak D match, TRBD1 (5 bases). Looked up from germline, CDR1 is SEHNR and CDR2 is FQNEAQ (reference sequence). The ends were cut back, 3 bases at V and 4 bases at J, with 18 bases in the middle. The CDR3 has 16 residues.

The table lists this clonotype with many counts. The rearrangement links TRBV6-1 to TRBJ1-3; no definite D call. Per germline, CDR1 MNHNS and CDR2 SASEGT. V lost 3 bases, J lost 4 bases, and 10 bases lay in between. This CDR3 is 14 amino acids long. The CDR3 region has the DNA TGTGCCAGCAGTGAGGGAAATGCAGGAAACACCATATATTTT. Translating gives CASSEGNAGNTIYF.

This clonotype was picked up many times. The CDR3 reads CASSSRGSRAGANVLTF. DNA for the CDR3: TGTGCCAGCAGCTCCCGGGGCAGTCGCGCTGGGGCCAACGTCCTGACTTTC. The V call is TRBV11-2, the J call TRBJ2-6, with D possibly being TRBD1 or TRBD2 (5 bases each). The CDR3 has 17 amino acids. Germline values: CDR1 SGHAT, CDR2 FQNNGV. V dropped 4 bases and J dropped 2 bases, with 15 bases sitting between them.

This clonotype showed up just a few times. The rearrangement joins TRBV20-1 to TRBJ1-5; TRBD1 matches at 7 bases. The CDR3 is 13 residues long. The V gene end was trimmed by 4 bases and the J gene end by 5 bases; junction bases not matched to a gene: 5. Germline V gives CDR1 DFQATT, CDR2 SNEGSKA (reference sequence). The CDR3 DNA reads TGCAGTGCTAAACAGGGGACTGATCAGCCCCAGCATTTT. Protein sequence: CSAKQGTDQPQHF.

V usage is TRBV9 and J usage is TRBJ2-3; D is ambiguous. Looked up from germline, CDR1 is SGDLS and CDR2 is YYNGEE. CDR3 length: 13 residues. Trimming took off 4 bases at V and 3 bases at J, with 9 bases between the two ends. The DNA for the CDR3 is TGTGCCAGCAGCTCCCTCGTGACAGATACGCAGTATTTT. This sequence encodes CASSSLVTDTQYF.

This clonotype was seen repeatedly, ten times or more. This sequence joins TRBV7-2 and TRBJ2-5; D may be TRBD2 (6 bases). From germline, CDR1 is SGHTA and CDR2 FQGNSA. Trimming left V 2 bases short and J 5 bases short, with 9 bases between. The CDR3 is made up of 13 amino acids. In DNA, the CDR3 is TGTGCCAGCAGCTTATTGCTAGCGGAGACCCAGTACTTC. Encoded protein: CASSLLLAETQYF.